The 2 T cell receptor beta chains presented below share a single source sample, sequenced in a study of T-cell reconstitution after alpha-beta-depleted transplantation in children. Unique molecular identifiers featured in how the TCRbeta library was prepared. TCRdb redid the calling of the PCR reads with MiXCR, one entry per CDR3 protein. The sample comprises 250,000 to 400,000 distinct CDR3 sequences, roughly 21% of which are singletons, and about 10% rests with the top ten. The material was PBMCs, mostly from graft donor cells, obtained 180 days after TCRalphabeta/CD19-depleted stem cell transplant. Receptors originate from a male patient under 18 who had a stem cell transplant for acute lymphoblastic leukemia, so the T cells may come from the graft donor.

This clonotype was picked up a small number of times. The chain joins TRBV7-2 to TRBJ2-3; 11 bases line up with TRBD2. Trimming took 5 bases from V and 0 from J; bases not matched to a gene: 7. The CDR3 runs to 17 residues. Germline lookup yields CDR1 SGHTA and CDR2 FQGNSA. CDR3 sequence (DNA): TGTGCCAGCAGCCCCTCGACTAGCGGGACTAGCACAGATACGCAGTATTTT. Translation gives CASSPSTSGTSTDTQYF.

The CDR3 region is CASSHYPGLAGVGNEQFF. CDR3 DNA: TGTGCCAGCAGCCATTACCCGGGACTAGCGGGAGTGGGCAATGAGCAGTTCTTC. V and J are TRBV3-1 and TRBJ2-1; 14 nucleotides match TRBD2. The CDR3 covers 18 residues. The V gene's germline CDR1 is LGHDT and CDR2 YNNKEL (reference sequence). V shed 3 bases and J 6 bases; nucleotides not matched to a gene: 10.